The table lists the clone carrying this T cell receptor beta chain with many counts. This study enrolled people aged roughly 18 to 89 from 24 US geographic areas. Participant-given clinical history determined each cohort assignment. All recovered Cohort 3 donors got two negative PCRs, got clearance, or saw symptom resolution. The data belong to a study of blood T cell repertoires in COVID-19. Study at large: COVID-19 samples, acute and convalescent, were from the United States, Italy and Spain.

Germline values: CDR1 MNHEY, CDR2 SMNVEV (reference sequence). V was cut by 3 bases and J by 1 base, with 9 bases left in between. The CDR3 spans 14 residues. Here immunoSEQ multiplex PCR was the method, and the copy in TCRdb shows in-frame clones only, minus some. Counted here are roughly 300,000 clones, around 87% occurring once; the ten biggest clones make up roughly 5%. The sequenced sample was PBMCs or T cells enriched from blood (not recorded which). This TCR was sampled from a woman between 25 and 40 years old who had recovered from COVID-19. V usage is TRBV27 and J usage is TRBJ1-1, with D possibly being TRBD1 (5 bases). The CDR3 DNA is TGTGCCAGCAGTTTTGTCGGGGGGAACACTGAAGCTTTCTTT. It yields the protein CASSFVGGNTEAFF.